This entry lists 22 T cell receptor beta chains sequenced from one sample in a study of cytotoxic CD8 clonotypes in ibrutinib-treated CLL. The data were produced by immunoSEQ multiplex PCR, yet TCRdb's version contains in-frame clones alone and is incomplete. This table holds roughly 45,000 clones, approximately 65% found once. Material: PBMCs, obtained after 24 months of ibrutinib treatment. These receptor sequences come from a human donor with chronic lymphocytic leukemia.

The genes are TRBV6-4 and TRBJ2-1, with 10 positions matching TRBD2. The ends lost 11 bases at V and 4 bases at J; junction bases unmatched: 11. There are 15 residues in the CDR3. The germline CDR1 and CDR2 sequences are MRHNA and SNTAGT. The CDR3 DNA reads as TGTGCCTCCTCGTGGAGCGGGGGGGGTTACAATGAGCAGTTCTTC. The encoded protein is CASSWSGGGYNEQFF.

This chain links TRBV29-1 with TRBJ2-7; D gene ambiguous. This CDR3 spans 13 amino acids. Germline lookup yields CDR1 SQVTM and CDR2 ANQGSEA. V lost 7 bases to trimming and J lost 3 bases, with 16 bases between them. CDR3 in DNA: TGCAGCGGATCGACCCTAGGGAACTACGAGCAGTACTTC. This sequence encodes CSGSTLGNYEQYF.

The rearrangement uses TRBV5-5 and TRBJ1-2, with 8 bases aligning to TRBD1. Trimming took 4 bases from V and 8 from J; bases not matched to a gene: 7. The germline V gene encodes CDR1 SGHKS and CDR2 YYEKEE (reference sequence). The CDR3 consists of 13 residues. CDR3 loop: CASSAGQGWGYTF. In DNA, the CDR3 is TGTGCCAGCAGCGCCGGACAGGGTTGGGGCTACACCTTC.

V and J are TRBV5-1 and TRBJ1-2; 7 bases line up with TRBD1. This CDR3 region has 13 residues. Losses at the gene ends were 4 bases for V and 4 bases for J; bases not matched to a gene: 4. Germline V gives CDR1 SGHRS, CDR2 YFSETQ. In DNA, the CDR3 is TGCGCCAGCAGCCAGGGACAGCCCTATGGCTACACCTTC. It is translated as CASSQGQPYGYTF. The variable domain in full, completed from reference TRBV5-1 and TRBJ1-2, reads KAGVTQTPRYLIKTRGQQVTLSCSPISGHRSVSWYQQTPGQGLQFLFEYFSETQRNKGNFPGRFSGRQFSNSRSEMNVSTLELGDSALYLCASSQGQPYGYTFGSGTRLTVV.

J is TRBJ1-6 and V is TRBV6-4; a possible D gene is TRBD1 (6 bases). Germline CDR1 MRHNA, CDR2 SNTAGT. The CDR3 has 14 residues. V was trimmed by 5 bases and J by 5 bases, leaving 10 bases between them. This CDR3 reads CASSPGTNNSPLHF. CDR3 in DNA: TGTGCCAGCAGTCCAGGGACAAATAATTCACCCCTCCACTTT.

This clone was found a few times. The V call is TRBV2, the J call TRBJ2-3, with 8 bases matching TRBD2. After removal of 5 bases from V and 1 base from J, the junction contained 2 bases not matched to a gene. The germline V gene encodes CDR1 SNHLY and CDR2 FYNNEI. This CDR3 comprises 14 residues. CDR3 residues: CASSSSGGTDTQYF. Written as DNA, the CDR3 is TGTGCCAGCAGTAGTAGCGGGGGCACAGATACGCAGTATTTT.

The chain employs TRBV5-1 and TRBJ2-7, with D uncertain. The germline V and J ends were trimmed by 0 bases and 0 bases, with 13 bases remaining between them. Germline V gives CDR1 SGHRS, CDR2 YFSETQ. The CDR3 is 16 amino acids. The CDR3, as DNA: TGCGCCAGCAGCTTGGCCCTCGGTTGGAGCTCCTACGAGCAGTACTTC. Encoded protein: CASSLALGWSSYEQYF.

The CDR3 sequence is CAISSQLAGGIKKYNEQFF. CDR3 coding DNA: TGTGCCATCAGTTCCCAACTAGCGGGAGGGATAAAAAAATACAATGAGCAGTTCTTC. The V call is TRBV10-3, the J call TRBJ2-1; 13 bases agree with TRBD2. J gave up 4 bases and V 5 bases, and 14 bases lay outside the gene matches. Germline V CDR1 and CDR2: ENHRY, SYGVKD. The CDR3 has 19 amino acids.

The rearrangement uses TRBV5-3 and TRBJ2-7, with D possibly being TRBD2 (6 bases). TRBV5-3 is recorded as an ORF, its role being uncertain. V lost 3 bases and J lost 0, with 25 bases in between. CDR3 length: 19 amino acids. CDR3 residues: CARSSLHLTQGGGSYEQYF. In DNA form, the CDR3 reads TGTGCCAGAAGCTCCTTACACCTTACCCAGGGAGGTGGCTCCTACGAGCAGTACTTC.

V is TRBV5-1 and J is TRBJ2-1, with 7 bases that match TRBD2. V was clipped by 0 bases and J by 3 bases; unmatched bases: 3. Germline V gene lookup returns CDR1 SGHRS and CDR2 YFSETQ. The CDR3 extends over 15 amino acids. The CDR3, as DNA: TGCGCCAGCAGCTTGGTGCTAGCGGACTACAATGAGCAGTTCTTC. This sequence encodes CASSLVLADYNEQFF.

A single count supports this clone. The V gene is TRBV19, the J gene TRBJ2-7; the D gene could be TRBD1 or TRBD2 (5 bases each). This CDR3 is built from 13 residues. Looked up from germline, CDR1 is LNHDA and CDR2 is SQIVND (reference sequence). The V end lost 5 bases, the J end lost 2 bases, and 10 bases lay between the germline ends. DNA for the CDR3: TGTGCCAGTAGTCCCGGGACCCCCTACGAGCAGTACTTC. Its protein is CASSPGTPYEQYF.

The chain joins TRBV30 to TRBJ2-6, with D perhaps matching TRBD1 or TRBD2 (6 bases each). The CDR3 has 15 amino acids. V lost 4 bases to trimming and J lost 0 bases, with 10 bases between them. Germline V gives CDR1 GTSNPN, CDR2 SVGIG (reference sequence). CDR3 nucleotide sequence: TGTGCCTGGACGGGGGCATACTCTGGGGCCAACGTCCTGACTTTC. It translates to CAWTGAYSGANVLTF.

The genes are TRBV5-5 and TRBJ2-7; 10 bases fit TRBD2. The CDR3 runs to 17 residues. V dropped 0 bases and J dropped 4; count of bases not matched to a gene: 10. Germline CDR1 SGHKS, CDR2 YYEKEE (reference sequence). In DNA, the CDR3 is TGTGCCAGCAGCTTGGGGCCAGGAACTAGCGGGACGTACGAGCAGTACTTC. This gives the protein CASSLGPGTSGTYEQYF.

The rearrangement links TRBV2 to TRBJ2-2; D ambiguous. This CDR3 comprises 14 residues. V was cut by 6 bases and J by 4 bases, with 12 bases left in between. CDR1 is SNHLY, CDR2 FYNNEI, per germline. CDR3 amino acids: CASRDQMSTGELFF. CDR3 in DNA: TGTGCCAGCAGAGATCAAATGAGCACCGGGGAGCTGTTTTTT.

The V gene is TRBV19, the J gene TRBJ1-5, with no clear D. The germline V and J ends were trimmed by 4 bases and 3 bases, with 16 bases remaining between them. Germline CDR1 reads LNHDA; CDR2 reads SQIVND (reference sequence). This CDR3 contains 16 residues. Here the CDR3 DNA reads TGTGCCAGTAGTACCCAACAGAAAGGCCCCAATCAGCCCCAGCATTTT. It translates to CASSTQQKGPNQPQHF.

This clone was found a few times. The chain couples TRBV27 to TRBJ2-7; TRBD1 might be the D (6 bases). Germline V gene sequence: CDR1 MNHEY, CDR2 SMNVEV (reference sequence). V was trimmed by 3 bases and J by 2 bases, leaving 17 bases between them. The CDR3 consists of 16 residues. Here the CDR3 DNA reads TGTGCCAGCAGTTTCCTGCAGGGGTCCGATACCTACGAGCAGTACTTC. Translated: CASSFLQGSDTYEQYF.

J is TRBJ1-4 and V is TRBV15; the D gene is possibly TRBD1 (6 bases). The CDR3 totals 13 residues. The germline gives CDR1 LNHNV, CDR2 YYDKDF (reference sequence). Trimming left V 5 bases short and J 13 bases short, with 17 bases between. In DNA form, the CDR3 reads TGTGCCACCAGCGATGAAACAGGGATTCGACTGTTTTTT. Translated, it gives CATSDETGIRLFF. Full variable domain (rest looked up from reference TRBV15 and TRBJ1-4): DAMVIQNPRYQVTQFGKPVTLSCSQTLNHNVMYWYQQKSSQAPKLLFHYYDKDFNNEADTPDNFQSRRPNTSFCFLDIRSPGLGDTAMYLCATSDETGIRLFFGSGTQLSVL.

Judged by abundance, this clone is medium-sized (0.01 to 0.1%). This chain joins TRBV19 and TRBJ1-3; no clear D. The CDR3 sequence is 16 residues long. Germline loops: CDR1 LNHDA, CDR2 SQIVND (reference sequence). Trimming left V 2 bases short and J 0 bases short, with 11 bases between. The CDR3 protein is CASSISGRISGNTIYF. CDR3 bases: TGTGCCAGTAGTATATCCGGGAGGATCTCTGGAAACACCATATATTTT. Based on the CDR3 plus reference TRBV19 and TRBJ1-3, the full variable domain is DGGITQSPKYLFRKEGQNVTLSCEQNLNHDAMYWYRQDPGQGLRLIYYSQIVNDFQKGDIAEGYSVSREKKESFPLTVTSAQKNPTAFYLCASSISGRISGNTIYFGEGSWLTVV.

The chain couples TRBV30 to TRBJ1-4; 8 positions match TRBD1. CDR1 GTSNPN and CDR2 SVGIG come from the germline V gene (reference sequence). With 5 bases clipped from V and 5 bases from J, the junction kept 4 bases outside the gene matches. The CDR3 is 13 residues long. CDR3 sequence (DNA): TGTGCCTGGGCAGGGGGCCGGAATGAAAAACTGTTTTTT. As protein: CAWAGGRNEKLFF.

This clone was detected a few times. V gene TRBV13 combines with J gene TRBJ2-6, with no clear D. This CDR3 comprises 14 residues. The ends were cut back, 4 bases at V and 0 bases at J, with 4 bases in the middle. Germline lookup yields CDR1 PRHDT and CDR2 FYEKMQ (reference sequence). The CDR3: CASSSSSGANVLTF. The CDR3 DNA follows: TGTGCCAGCAGCTCCAGCTCTGGGGCCAACGTCCTGACTTTC.

V and J are TRBV2 and TRBJ2-6, with 10 bases fitting TRBD1. Germline V gene data show CDR1 as SNHLY and CDR2 as FYNNEI. Trimming cost V 6 bases and J 4 bases; bases outside gene matches: 6. The CDR3 length is 16 residues. The CDR3 is CASRPGTGAGANVLTF. In nucleotides, the CDR3 is TGTGCCAGCAGACCCGGGACAGGGGCCGGGGCCAACGTCCTGACTTTC.

This clone has only a few counts. This rearrangement joins TRBV7-9 to TRBJ1-1; TRBD1 is a possible D gene (5 bases). With 5 bases removed from V and 0 bases from J, the gap between germline ends came to 16 bases. Germline V gene lookup returns CDR1 SEHNR and CDR2 FQNEAQ (reference sequence). This CDR3 is 16 amino acids long. The CDR3 reads CASSPSAVGVNTEAFF. Here the CDR3 DNA reads TGTGCCAGCAGCCCAAGCGCAGTGGGGGTGAACACTGAAGCTTTCTTT.